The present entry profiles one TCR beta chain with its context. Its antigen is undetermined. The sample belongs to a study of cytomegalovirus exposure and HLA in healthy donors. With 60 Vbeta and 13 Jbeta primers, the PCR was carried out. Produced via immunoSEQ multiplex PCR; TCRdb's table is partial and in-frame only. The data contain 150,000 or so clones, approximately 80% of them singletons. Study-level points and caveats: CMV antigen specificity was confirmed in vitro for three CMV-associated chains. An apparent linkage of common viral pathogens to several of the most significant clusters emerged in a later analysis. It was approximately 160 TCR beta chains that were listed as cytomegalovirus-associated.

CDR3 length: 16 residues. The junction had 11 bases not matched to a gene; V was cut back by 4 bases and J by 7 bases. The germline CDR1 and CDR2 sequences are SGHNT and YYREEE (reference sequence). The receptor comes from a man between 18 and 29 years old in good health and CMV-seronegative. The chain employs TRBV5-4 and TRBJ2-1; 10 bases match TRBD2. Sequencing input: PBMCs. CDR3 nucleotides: TGTGCCAGCAGCCTGCGGCCTAGCGGGGGCTTTAATGAGCAGTTCTTC. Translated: CASSLRPSGGFNEQFF.